Following are 26 T cell receptor beta chains from one sample sequenced in a study of blood T cells in healthy people across ages. PCR was performed a second time for roughly 7 to 12 cycles using a sample-barcoded 5' primer and a J-beta primer mix. TCRdb reanalysed the 5' RACE reads using MiXCR and keeps one entry per CDR3 protein. The sample lists approximately 800,000 distinct CDR3 sequences; about 62% were seen once. The sample consisted of blood. The receptors derive from a young man in good health.

Here the CDR3 reads CASSHHGTGGIIQYF. CDR3 DNA: TGCGCCAGCAGCCACCACGGGACAGGGGGCATCATTCAGTACTTC. The V gene is TRBV4-3, the J gene TRBJ2-7; TRBD1 matches 12 bases. The DNA matches TRBJ2-4 better at its end, which makes the J call doubtful. Germline CDR1 is LGHNA and CDR2 is YSLEER. This CDR3 is 15 amino acids long.

There are a few counts of this clonotype. The rearrangement links TRBV29-1 to TRBJ1-2; 7 bases map to TRBD1. Germline CDR1 reads SQVTM; CDR2 reads ANQGSEA. Trimming cost V 1 base and J 6 bases; bases outside gene matches: 11. This CDR3 spans 15 amino acids. CDR3 protein: CSVEGVRGPRDGYTF. CDR3 nucleotide sequence: TGCAGCGTTGAAGGCGTGAGGGGGCCTAGAGATGGCTACACCTTC.

The chain couples TRBV11-2 to TRBJ2-3; weak D call: TRBD2 (5 bases). Germline loops: CDR1 SGHAT, CDR2 FQNNGV. This CDR3 has 15 amino acids. Trimming cost V 5 bases and J 2 bases, with 14 bases left between them. The CDR3 here is CASSLRDPFTDTQYF. The CDR3 DNA follows: TGTGCCAGCAGCCTTCGGGATCCTTTCACAGATACGCAGTATTTT.

The gene calls are TRBV4-3 and TRBJ2-3, with 7 nucleotides matching TRBD1. Unmatched junction bases numbered 8, after V lost 5 bases and J lost 0 bases. CDR3 size: 16 residues. Germline lookup yields CDR1 LGHNA and CDR2 YSLEER. The CDR3 protein is CASSSRGTDSTDTQYF. DNA for the CDR3: TGCGCCAGCAGCTCTAGAGGGACAGATAGCACAGATACGCAGTATTTT.

The CDR3 sequence is CASSFPRASPLHF. As DNA, the CDR3 is TGTGCCAGCAGCTTCCCCAGGGCTTCACCCCTCCACTTT. This chain connects TRBV7-2 to TRBJ1-6, with a possible D match to TRBD1 (5 bases). This CDR3 comprises 13 residues. Between the trimmed V and J ends, which lost 3 bases and 9 bases, there was a span of 9 bases. CDR1 is SGHTA and CDR2 is FQGNSA in the germline V gene.

The sample holds a few counts of this clonotype. CDR3 nucleotides: TGTGCCAGCAGTTACTCGCCAGGAGAGGACTACGAGCAGTACTTC. Protein: CASSYSPGEDYEQYF. J is TRBJ2-7 and V is TRBV6-2 or TRBV6-3; D is ambiguous. The CDR3 has 15 residues. Germline lookup yields CDR1 MNHEY and CDR2 SVGEGT. V was pared by 0 bases and J by 3 bases, with 12 bases between.

DNA of the CDR3: TGTGCCAGCATTTGGGAACAGGGGGTGGAAAACGAGCAGTACTTC. This sequence encodes CASIWEQGVENEQYF. This rearrangement joins TRBV2 to TRBJ2-4; 8 bases match TRBD1. The end of the DNA is better explained by TRBJ2-7, so the J call may be wrong. Germline CDR1 is SNHLY and CDR2 is FYNNEI. The CDR3 contains 15 residues.

V and J are TRBV6-5 and TRBJ1-1; no firm D call. The CDR3 is 14 residues long. Deletions cut 5 bases from V and 0 bases from J, with 10 bases between. CDR1 is MNHEY, CDR2 SVGAGI, per germline. CDR3 region: CASSPRLVNTEAFF. In nucleotides, the CDR3 is TGTGCCAGCAGTCCTCGGTTGGTGAACACTGAAGCTTTCTTT.

This clonotype was observed a handful of times. The chain couples TRBV29-1 to TRBJ2-7; 8 positions match TRBD1. Germline values: CDR1 SQVTM, CDR2 ANQGSEA. The CDR3 is made up of 14 amino acids. Trimming removed 6 bases from V and 2 bases from J; junction bases left unmatched: 9. The CDR3 protein is CSVPGQGDAYEQYF. The CDR3 region has the DNA TGCAGCGTACCCGGACAGGGCGACGCCTACGAGCAGTACTTC.

Here the CDR3 DNA reads TGCGCCAGCAGTCAGGGGGCCGCAGATACGCAGTATTTT. Protein product: CASSQGAADTQYF. The chain links TRBV4-3 to TRBJ2-3, with 8 bases that match TRBD1. The CDR3 has 13 residues. The V gene end was trimmed by 6 bases and the J gene end by 4 bases; junction bases not matched to a gene: 3. Per germline, CDR1 LGHNA and CDR2 YSLEER.

The J gene is TRBJ2-1, the V gene TRBV5-1, with 12 bases matching TRBD1. The CDR3 is 16 residues long. The J segment lost 8 bases and the V segment lost 3 bases, leaving 9 bases of the junction unmatched. From germline, CDR1 is SGHRS and CDR2 YFSETQ. The CDR3 nucleotides are TGCGCCAGCAGCTGGGGAGGGACAGGGGGCCTGGATGAGCAGTTCTTC. Translating gives CASSWGGTGGLDEQFF.

This clonotype was seen only a few times. DNA for the CDR3: TGTGCCAGCAGCTTATTGGGTTCGGGCGCCGGGGAAAAACTGTTTTTT. This sequence encodes CASSLLGSGAGEKLFF. The chain couples TRBV7-9 to TRBJ1-4; D unresolved. Germline lookup yields CDR1 SEHNR and CDR2 FQNEAQ (reference sequence). The CDR3 runs to 16 residues. V lost 2 bases, J lost 8 bases, and 18 bases lay in between.

This clonotype was counted only a few times. The chain has TRBV5-6 and TRBJ2-5; D unresolved. The J call may be mistaken, given a closer DNA end match to TRBJ2-7. The V gene's germline CDR1 is SGHDT and CDR2 YYEEEE. This CDR3 spans 13 amino acids. The CDR3 reads CASPLRKNYEQYF. In DNA form, the CDR3 reads TGTGCCAGCCCCCTAAGGAAAAATTACGAGCAGTACTTC.

The V call is TRBV30, the J call TRBJ1-5, with D possibly matching TRBD1 (5 bases). The CDR3 is made up of 13 amino acids. V was clipped by 1 base and J by 4 bases, with 8 bases between them. Per germline, CDR1 GTSNPN and CDR2 SVGIG (reference sequence). In DNA, the CDR3 is TGTGCCTGGAGTGACTCAGGGAATCAGCCCCAGCATTTT. Encoded protein: CAWSDSGNQPQHF.

This chain connects TRBV3-1 to TRBJ2-7; D ambiguous. Deletions cut 1 base from V and 0 bases from J, with 10 bases between. The CDR3 spans 15 residues. CDR1 and CDR2 from the germline V gene are LGHDT and YNNKEL (reference sequence). The CDR3 DNA sequence: TGTGCCAGCAGCCAAGCGCTAACACTCTCCTACGAGCAGTACTTC. Its translation: CASSQALTLSYEQYF.

The chain is built from TRBV2 and TRBJ1-5; tentatively, D is TRBD1 (6 bases). The V gene's germline CDR1 is SNHLY and CDR2 FYNNEI. The CDR3 consists of 15 residues. V was pared by 7 bases and J by 2 bases, with 15 bases between. The CDR3 bases are TGTGCCAGCAACATACAGGGCGGCGGCAATCAGCCCCAGCATTTT. It specifies CASNIQGGGNQPQHF.

V gene TRBV7-2 combines with J gene TRBJ2-5; the match to TRBD1 covers 7 bases. Near its end, the DNA agrees better with TRBJ2-7, so the J call may be wrong. Germline V gene lookup returns CDR1 SGHTA and CDR2 FQGNSA. The CDR3 totals 15 residues. In DNA form, the CDR3 reads TGTGCCAGCACCCTCTTCCTCCGGGACAGTGACGAGCAGTACTTC. Amino acid sequence: CASTLFLRDSDEQYF.

The chain is built from TRBV12-3 or TRBV12-4 and TRBJ2-3; D perhaps matches TRBD1 (6 bases). The CDR3 is 16 residues long. V lost 6 bases, J lost 4 bases, and 20 bases lay in between. The CDR3 nucleotides are TGTGCCAGCAGGGCTAGGGGGAGAACCCCTCCAGATACGCAGTATTTT. This translates into CASRARGRTPPDTQYF.

The table lists this clonotype with a few counts. The rearrangement joins TRBV20-1 to TRBJ2-3, with 9 bases matching TRBD2. Per germline, CDR1 DFQATT and CDR2 SNEGSKA (reference sequence). CDR3 size: 15 residues. The V segment lost 0 bases and the J segment 2 bases; nucleotides outside the gene matches: 3. This CDR3 reads CSARDLAGITDTQYF. The CDR3 DNA sequence: TGCAGTGCTAGAGACCTAGCGGGGATCACAGATACGCAGTATTTT.

This clonotype was seen a handful of times. The chain employs TRBV25-1 and TRBJ1-6; TRBD1 agrees at 9 bases. The junction had 12 bases not matched to a gene; V was cut back by 3 bases and J by 9 bases. The CDR3 has 17 residues. CDR1 and CDR2 (germline): MGHDK, SYGVNS. CDR3 protein: CASSEDRGATLRSPLHF. The CDR3 DNA reads TGTGCCAGCAGTGAGGACAGGGGCGCCACTTTACGTTCACCCCTCCACTTT. The entire variable domain, with the rest obtained from reference TRBV25-1 and TRBJ1-6, is as follows: EADIYQTPRYLVIGTGKKITLECSQTMGHDKMYWYQQDPGMELHLIHYSYGVNSTEKGDLSSESTVSRIRTEHFPLTLESARPSHTSQYLCASSEDRGATLRSPLHFGNGTRLTVT.

The chain is built from TRBV20-1 and TRBJ2-1; 12 nucleotides align to TRBD2. Germline trimming cut 0 bases from V and 9 bases from J; bases unmatched to any gene: 6. CDR1 is DFQATT, CDR2 SNEGSKA, per germline (reference sequence). The CDR3 is 15 amino acids. The DNA of the CDR3 is TGCAGTGCTAGAGATTGGACTAGCGGGGCCGTTGAGCAGTTCTTC. It codes for CSARDWTSGAVEQFF.

This chain links TRBV30 with TRBJ1-2, with 10 bases fitting TRBD1. The germline CDR1 and CDR2 sequences are GTSNPN and SVGIG (reference sequence). Losses at the gene ends were 0 bases for V and 0 bases for J; bases not matched to a gene: 4. CDR3 size: 16 residues. The CDR3 is CAWSVRGTGANYGYTF. The CDR3 nucleotides read TGTGCCTGGAGTGTACGCGGGACAGGGGCTAACTATGGCTACACCTTC.

The sample holds a few counts of this clonotype. This chain joins TRBV12-3 or TRBV12-4 and TRBJ2-5, with D perhaps matching TRBD2 (5 bases). Between the trimmed V and J ends, which lost 4 bases and 0 bases, there was a span of 15 bases. The CDR3 is 16 residues long. CDR3 loop: CASSSGLAQYQETQYF. The CDR3 coding sequence is TGTGCCAGCAGTTCAGGACTGGCTCAGTACCAAGAGACCCAGTACTTC.

This clonotype was recorded only once. J is TRBJ2-7 and V is TRBV20-1; D possibly corresponds to TRBD2 (6 bases). The CDR3 spans 14 residues. Trimming left V 6 bases short and J 2 bases short, with 17 bases between. Germline CDR1 reads DFQATT; CDR2 reads SNEGSKA (reference sequence). CDR3 loop: CSALGTVTTYEQYF. For the CDR3, the DNA is TGCAGTGCCCTGGGGACTGTAACGACCTACGAGCAGTACTTC.

This clonotype was detected a few times. The CDR3: CSASGQGGGGEYEQYF. DNA for the CDR3: TGCAGTGCTAGTGGACAGGGAGGGGGAGGGGAATACGAGCAGTACTTC. The chain is built from TRBV20-1 and TRBJ2-7; a possible D gene is TRBD1 (8 bases). The CDR3 runs 16 residues. Trimming cost V 3 bases and J 4 bases, with 22 bases left between them. From germline, CDR1 is DFQATT and CDR2 SNEGSKA (reference sequence).

The table lists this clonotype with a few counts. This sequence joins TRBV5-1 and TRBJ2-1; TRBD2 aligns across 7 bases. Germline CDR1 reads SGHRS; CDR2 reads YFSETQ. This CDR3 has 15 residues. J was trimmed by 10 bases and V by 4 bases; bases with no gene match: 14. The CDR3 region has the DNA TGCGCCAGCAGCCCGGGGGGACCCGGATTCGGAGAGCAGTTCTTC. The encoded protein is CASSPGGPGFGEQFF.